Described below is a single T cell receptor (beta chain) sequence and its context. CDR3 length: 12 amino acids. V was pared by 3 bases and J by 7 bases, with 9 bases between. Germline V lookup: CDR1 MGHRA, CDR2 YSYEKL. The data originate from a study of cytomegalovirus exposure and HLA in healthy donors. The assay was immunoSEQ multiplex PCR, and TCRdb's table has in-frame clones only and misses some. The sample lists 150,000 to 200,000 clones, roughly 83% occurring once. This TCR derives from a young woman in good health and CMV-seronegative. The sample taken for sequencing was PBMCs. The chain employs TRBV4-1 and TRBJ1-1; D might be TRBD1 (5 bases). CDR3 loop: CASSHGAGEAFF. The CDR3 bases are TGCGCCAGCAGCCATGGGGCAGGTGAAGCTTTCTTT.